These 2 T cell receptor beta chains came from one sample sequenced in a study of blood T cell repertoires in COVID-19. Using immunoSEQ multiplex PCR, the repertoire was profiled, and TCRdb retains in-frame clones only, with some absent. The sample comprises roughly 100,000 clones, 65% to 90% of which are singletons, and 4% to 5.5% rests with the top ten. Sequencing input: peripheral blood. The receptor set was obtained from a man aged 55 to 70 with acute or convalescent COVID-19.

V usage is TRBV20-1 and J usage is TRBJ1-6; D not resolved. CDR3 length: 13 amino acids. Trimming removed 3 bases at V and 7 bases at J, with 10 bases between. Per the germline V gene, CDR1 is DFQATT and CDR2 is SNEGSKA (reference sequence). The CDR3 DNA reads TGCAGTGCTAGTCCCCCGGGAAATTCACCCCTCCACTTT. Its translation is CSASPPGNSPLHF.

This chain joins TRBV9 and TRBJ2-3, with 13 bases fitting TRBD2. V shed 3 bases, J shed 5 bases, and the junction held 6 bases outside the gene matches. The CDR3 consists of 16 residues. CDR1 is SGDLS, CDR2 YYNGEE, per germline. The CDR3 loop is CASSGGLAGVQDTQYF. The DNA for the CDR3 is TGTGCCAGCAGCGGCGGACTAGCGGGAGTTCAAGATACGCAGTATTTT.